The rows below give T cell receptor beta chains drawn from one sample of a study of T cell responses to AZD1222 COVID-19 vaccine. This table comes from immunoSEQ multiplex PCR, and its TCRdb copy is limited to in-frame clones, with some not included. The sample lists more than 80,000 clones, around 90% occurring once. Sequenced here: peripheral blood, sampled 28 days after the second AZD1222 dose. The receptors were gathered from an adult who received the AZD1222 COVID-19 vaccine. Each CDR3 is given with its conserved first and last residue. A D gene is named only where the DNA matches it firmly. Some rows mark clone size as missing; the rest say once, few, many or name a class of expanded clone.

D	V	J	size	DNA	CDR3
TRBD1	TRBV7-6	TRBJ1-5	NA	TGTGCCAGCAGCTTGGGGACAGGTGTCAATCAGCCCCAGCATTTT	CASSLGTGVNQPQHF
NA	TRBV15	TRBJ1-6	NA	TGTGCCACCAGCAGAGAGGAGCGACTCTCCTATAATTCACCCCTCCACTTT	CATSREERLSYNSPLHF
NA	TRBV7-2	TRBJ1-2	NA	TGTGCCAGCAGCTTAGTGGCACAGGGCTATGGCTACACCTTC	CASSLVAQGYGYTF
NA	TRBV14	TRBJ2-5	NA	TGTGCCAGCAGCCCCAGGGTCCAAGAGACCCAGTACTTC	CASSPRVQETQYF
TRBD1	TRBV5-4	TRBJ1-1	NA	TGTGCCAGCAGCACCCTGGGACAGGGGGCCAACACTGAAGCTTTCTTT	CASSTLGQGANTEAFF
TRBD2	TRBV7-3	TRBJ2-3	few	TGTGCCAGCAGCCGGGTAGCGGGGGACACAGATACGCAGTATTTT	CASSRVAGDTDTQYF
NA	TRBV9	TRBJ1-1	NA	TGTGCCAGCAGCGTAGGGGGGGCCGCCACTGAAGCTTTCTTT	CASSVGGAATEAFF
TRBD2	TRBV7-6	TRBJ2-2	NA	TGTGCCAGCAGCTTAGTGGCCGGGACTAGTGCCGGGGAGCTGTTTTTT	CASSLVAGTSAGELFF
NA	TRBV27	TRBJ1-1	NA	TGTGCCAGCAGTTTAATACCCCGGTTAACAGGGTACATGAACACTGAAGCTTTCTTT	CASSLIPRLTGYMNTEAFF
TRBD1	TRBV19	TRBJ1-3	NA	TGTGCCAGTAGTTATGGCGGGACAGCTGGAAACACCATATATTTT	CASSYGGTAGNTIYF
NA	TRBV5-1	TRBJ1-5	NA	TGCGCCAGCAGCTTGGGTCTAGACGGGGCAAATCAGCCCCAGCATTTT	CASSLGLDGANQPQHF
NA	TRBV12-3/TRBV12-4	TRBJ2-7	NA	TGTGCCAGCAGTTTCTCCTACGAGCAGTACTTC	CASSFSYEQYF
NA	TRBV3-1/TRBV3-2	TRBJ1-3	NA	TGTGCCAGCAGCCCCCTGGACGCGTTCTCTGGAAACACCATATATTTT	CASSPLDAFSGNTIYF
NA	TRBV9	TRBJ1-2	NA	TGTGCCAGCAGCGTAGGGACAGCAGGGGATTTTGATGGCTACACCTTC	CASSVGTAGDFDGYTF
TRBD1	TRBV5-4	TRBJ2-7	NA	TGTGCCAGCAGCTTGGAGGGGACAGGCCCCTACGAGCAGTACTTC	CASSLEGTGPYEQYF
TRBD1	TRBV7-3	TRBJ1-6	NA	TGTGCCAGCAGCTTAACGTCCGGGACAGGGAATAATTCACCCCTCCACTTT	CASSLTSGTGNNSPLHF
TRBD2	TRBV9	TRBJ2-7	NA	TGTGCCAGCAGCGTTAGCGGGGGGGCCAGCGAGCAGTACTTC	CASSVSGGASEQYF
TRBD1	TRBV7-3	TRBJ2-5	NA	TGTGCCAGCAGCCCGGACAGGGGTGAGACCCAGTACTTC	CASSPDRGETQYF
NA	TRBV2	TRBJ1-2	NA	TGTGCCAGTGTCCGACCAGGGGAATCTACGGGCTACACCTTC	CASVRPGESTGYTF
NA	TRBV14	TRBJ2-3	NA	TGTGCCAGCAGCCAAGTTACAGGGCTCAACACAGATACGCAGTATTTT	CASSQVTGLNTDTQYF
NA	TRBV19	TRBJ2-2	NA	TGTGCCAGCGGCTTCACCGGGGAGCTGTTTTTT	CASGFTGELFF
TRBD2	TRBV7-9	TRBJ2-7	NA	TGTGCCAGCAGCCCCTGCTCCCTTAGCGGGACCTGCTACGAGCAGTACTTC	CASSPCSLSGTCYEQYF
NA	TRBV4-3	TRBJ1-6	NA	TGCGCCAGCAGCCAAGATCTTTGGTCAGGGGACTCACCCCTCCACTTT	CASSQDLWSGDSPLHF
NA	TRBV27	TRBJ2-2	NA	TGTGCCAGCAGTTCAGCAGGGACCTACGTCGACACCGGGGAGCTGTTTTTT	CASSSAGTYVDTGELFF
NA	TRBV4-3	TRBJ1-5	NA	TGCGCCAGCAGCCAAGAGGCAACTCCTTATCAGCCCCAGCATTTT	CASSQEATPYQPQHF
NA	TRBV5-1	TRBJ2-5	NA	TGCGCCAGCAGCTCGGGTTCTAAACAGGAGACCCAGTACTTC	CASSSGSKQETQYF
NA	TRBV7-9	TRBJ1-6	few	TGTGCCAGCAGCCCGTTGACAGGTTATAATTCACCCCTCCACTTT	CASSPLTGYNSPLHF
TRBD1	TRBV29-1	TRBJ1-6	NA	TGCAGCGTGAGGGAGACAGGGCGTAATTCACCCCTCCACTTT	CSVRETGRNSPLHF
TRBD1	TRBV12-5	TRBJ2-3	NA	TGTGCTAGTGGGGATCCACAGGGGGTCGGGACAGATACGCAGTATTTT	CASGDPQGVGTDTQYF
NA	TRBV7-7	TRBJ2-5	NA	TGTGCTAGCAGCTTAGCCCCTCTACGGGGGTCTAAAGAGACCCAGTACTTC	CASSLAPLRGSKETQYF
NA	TRBV15	TRBJ2-2	NA	TGTGCCACCAGTAGGGACGGGAACACCGGGGAGCTGTTTTTT	CATSRDGNTGELFF
NA	TRBV11-3	TRBJ2-2	NA	TGTGCCAGCAGCCCTCCTCGGGACACCGGGGAGCTGTTTTTT	CASSPPRDTGELFF
TRBD2	TRBV2	TRBJ2-7	NA	TGTGCCAGCCGCAGCGGGGGGTCAGAGCAGTACTTC	CASRSGGSEQYF
TRBD2	TRBV29-1	TRBJ2-7	NA	TGCAGCGTCCCATCGGGACTAGTAAGTTCCGAGCAGTACTTC	CSVPSGLVSSEQYF
TRBD2	TRBV19	TRBJ2-1	NA	TGTGCCAGTAGCCAACTAGCGGGGGGGACTAATGAGCAGTTCTTC	CASSQLAGGTNEQFF
TRBD1	TRBV5-1	TRBJ2-7	NA	TGCGCCAGCAGCTTGGGGGACAGGCCACCCTACGAGCAGTACTTC	CASSLGDRPPYEQYF
NA	TRBV5-4	TRBJ1-2	once	TGTGCCAGCAGCTTGGCCAGGACCGATAACTATGGCTACACCTTC	CASSLARTDNYGYTF
TRBD2	TRBV6-1	TRBJ2-6	NA	TGTGCCAGCAATGACCGGGGGGGCGGTGGGGCCAACGTCCTGACTTTC	CASNDRGGGGANVLTF
NA	TRBV30	TRBJ2-2	NA	TGTGCCTGGAGCAGGGTAAACACCGGGGAGCTGTTTTTT	CAWSRVNTGELFF
NA	TRBV6-2/TRBV6-3	TRBJ2-5	NA	TGTGCCAGCAGTTACCTCCCGGAGACCCAGTACTTC	CASSYLPETQYF
TRBD1	TRBV4-1	TRBJ2-1	NA	TGCGCCAGCAGCCAAGATCCGGTGCTCAGACAGGGGGCCTACAATGAGCAGTTCTTC	CASSQDPVLRQGAYNEQFF
TRBD1	TRBV5-1	TRBJ1-4	NA	TGCGCCAGCAGGTCGGGGGACAGTTCCTTAATGGAAAAACTGTTTTTT	CASRSGDSSLMEKLFF
NA	TRBV5-1	TRBJ1-6	NA	TGCGCCAGCAGCTTGGCCCCAGTCGGTGATTCACCCCTCCACTTT	CASSLAPVGDSPLHF
NA	TRBV30	TRBJ2-2	NA	TGTGCCTGGAGCGAGGGGGGACGCGACACCGGGGAGCTGTTTTTT	CAWSEGGRDTGELFF
TRBD1	TRBV6-1	TRBJ1-6	NA	TGTGCCAGCAGTGAAAGATCGCGGGGGACAGGGCAAATTTCACCCCTCCACTTT	CASSERSRGTGQISPLHF
TRBD2	TRBV29-1	TRBJ2-3	NA	TGCAGCGGGAGTAGCGGGGGGGCTCACACAGATACGCAGTATTTT	CSGSSGGAHTDTQYF
TRBD1	TRBV12-5	TRBJ1-2	NA	TGTGCTAGTGGTTTGGTCCAAAAGGACAGGGTACGAGGCTACACCTTC	CASGLVQKDRVRGYTF
NA	TRBV5-8	TRBJ1-2	NA	TGTGCCAGCAGCTTTTCCGACAGTAGCTACACCTTC	CASSFSDSSYTF
TRBD1	TRBV19	TRBJ1-2	NA	TGTGCCAGTAGTTTCCGGGACAGCGGACTCAATGGCTACACCTTC	CASSFRDSGLNGYTF
TRBD2	TRBV3-1/TRBV3-2	TRBJ2-1	NA	TGTGCCAGCAGCCATCGGGGACTAGCGGCTTACAATGAGCAGTTCTTC	CASSHRGLAAYNEQFF
TRBD1	TRBV19	TRBJ1-2	NA	TGTGCCAGTCGCGGACAGGAAACTTCTCGAAGCTACACCTTC	CASRGQETSRSYTF
NA	TRBV7-3	TRBJ2-5	NA	TGTGCCAGCAGCTTATCAGGGTCGGAGGGGACCCAGTACTTC	CASSLSGSEGTQYF